A single sample gave rise to the 4 T cell receptor beta chains below, sequenced in a study of blood T cells in healthy people across ages. The use of a sample-barcoded 5' primer and a J-beta primer mix characterized a second PCR of about 6 to 12 cycles. TCRdb re-called the 5' RACE reads with MiXCR, one entry per CDR3 protein. In the table there are around 970,000 distinct CDR3 sequences, roughly 51% of which are singletons. Sample: blood. These receptors all stem from a woman aged 60-75 years in good health.

The rearrangement joins TRBV7-9 to TRBJ2-3, with 8 bases aligning to TRBD2. V was pared by 4 bases and J by 2 bases, with 8 bases of the junction left unmatched. Germline V gene lookup returns CDR1 SEHNR and CDR2 FQNEAQ (reference sequence). The CDR3 runs 16 residues. CDR3 region: CASSSGGGRNTDTQYF. The CDR3 nucleotides are TGTGCCAGCAGCTCCGGGGGGGGGCGGAACACAGATACGCAGTATTTT.

This rearrangement joins TRBV18 to TRBJ2-7; 7 bases line up with TRBD1. Unmatched junction bases numbered 7, after V lost 8 bases and J lost 3 bases. CDR3 length equals 13 residues. Per germline, CDR1 KGHSH and CDR2 LQKENI. The chain's CDR3 is CASARGQDYEQYF. The CDR3 bases are TGTGCCAGCGCACGAGGACAGGACTACGAGCAGTACTTC.

With regard to this clonotype: One end of the junction varies from germline; a read error may be responsible. The chain links TRBV12-3 or TRBV12-4 to TRBJ2-6; D is unclear. CDR3 size: 15 residues. CDR3 nucleotides: TGTGCCAGCAGTTTAGCGCGCTCTGGGACCAACGTCCTGACTTTC. Encoded protein: CASSLARSGTNVLTF.

This clonotype was recorded a few times. This chain uses TRBV6-5 with TRBJ2-7; 7 bases match TRBD2. The CDR3 runs to 14 residues. Germline V gene lookup returns CDR1 MNHEY and CDR2 SVGAGI. V trimming: 8 bases; J trimming: 3 bases; junction bases outside the gene matches: 10. The CDR3 here is CASGPAASGYEQYF. The CDR3 coding sequence is TGTGCCAGCGGGCCGGCGGCTAGCGGCTACGAGCAGTACTTC.